This T cell receptor (beta chain) was profiled in a study of cytomegalovirus exposure and HLA in healthy donors. Study summary: The early release's HLA-typed donors yielded 78 million or so unique TCRs.

Germline CDR1 SGDLS, CDR2 YYNGEE. The CDR3 is 15 amino acids. V lost 3 bases and J lost 1; bases outside the gene matches: 3. Study-level points and caveats: In an earlier analysis, about 87% or about 30%: the productive usage of most TCR beta V segments.

Details on this clone: Its antigen is unknown.

The PCR contained 60 Vbeta and 13 Jbeta primers. Sequencing was performed with immunoSEQ multiplex PCR; in TCRdb, only in-frame clones are kept and a portion is missing. Of approximately 120,000 clones listed, more than 80% were seen once; the top ten hold around 10%. The chain uses TRBV9 and TRBJ2-3; 9 bases align to TRBD1. Sequencing was done on a sample of PBMCs. This clonotype originated in a man aged 25 to 45 in good health and CMV-seropositive. CDR3 sequence (DNA): TGTGCCAGCAGCGACCGGGACAGGGGCACAGATACGCAGTATTTT. Its protein product is CASSDRDRGTDTQYF. Supplemented by reference TRBV9 and TRBJ2-3, the full variable domain reads DSGVTQTPKHLITATGQRVTLRCSPRSGDLSVYWYQQSLDQGLQFLIQYYNGEERAKGNILERFSAQQFPDLHSELNLSSLELGDSALYFCASSDRDRGTDTQYFGPGTRLTVL.